These T cell receptor beta chains were read from a single sample in a study of identical twins. Each CDR3 protein gets one entry after TCRdb re-called the 5' RACE reads with MiXCR. This table holds around 240,000 distinct CDR3 sequences, about 10% found once. Sequencing was performed on memory T cells sorted from blood. These TCRs come from a man in his fifties in good health. CDR3s include the opening cysteine and the closing phenylalanine or tryptophan. The order of the fields is CDR3 DNA, CDR3 protein, J gene, clone size, CDR3 length, V gene, D gene. The D gene is left open where the match is weak. The size of a clone is reported for some rows only, either as once, few or many, or as a class for expanded clones.

CDR3 DNA: TGTGCCAGCAGCTTAGATGTGGCAGGGGGTTCACCCCTCCACTTT
CDR3 protein: CASSLDVAGGSPLHF
J gene: TRBJ1-6
clone size: few
CDR3 length: 15
V gene: TRBV11-2
D gene: TRBD1

CDR3 DNA: TGTGCCAGCAGTCAGACGTATAGCGGGGGGGCCTTCACAGATACGCAGTATTTT
CDR3 protein: CASSQTYSGGAFTDTQYF
J gene: TRBJ2-3
clone size: few
CDR3 length: 18
V gene: TRBV2
D gene: TRBD2

CDR3 DNA: TGTGCCAGCAGCTGGGACAGGGCTGGCACTGAAGCTTTCTTT
CDR3 protein: CASSWDRAGTEAFF
J gene: TRBJ1-1
clone size: -
CDR3 length: 14
V gene: TRBV5-4
D gene: TRBD1

CDR3 DNA: TGTGCCAGCAGTGCAACTAGCGGGGGGCGCACAGATACGCAGTATTTT
CDR3 protein: CASSATSGGRTDTQYF
J gene: TRBJ2-3
clone size: many
CDR3 length: 16
V gene: TRBV6-1
D gene: TRBD2

CDR3 DNA: TGTGCCAGCAGCCCACTGAAAGGAAGCGAGACCCAGTACTTC
CDR3 protein: CASSPLKGSETQYF
J gene: TRBJ2-5
clone size: many
CDR3 length: 14
V gene: TRBV7-2
D gene: -

CDR3 DNA: TGTGCCAGCAGTCCCCCGGACAACTCCTACGAGCAGTACTTC
CDR3 protein: CASSPPDNSYEQYF
J gene: TRBJ2-7
clone size: many
CDR3 length: 14
V gene: TRBV12-3/TRBV12-4
D gene: -

CDR3 DNA: TGCAGCGTTGGCGGGTCATCAACTAATGAAAAACTGTTTTTT
CDR3 protein: CSVGGSSTNEKLFF
J gene: TRBJ1-4
clone size: many
CDR3 length: 14
V gene: TRBV29-1
D gene: -

CDR3 DNA: TGCGCCAGCAGTGAGTCTACCAGGGGGCGCGATGAGCAGTTCTTC
CDR3 protein: CASSESTRGRDEQFF
J gene: TRBJ2-1
clone size: -
CDR3 length: 15
V gene: TRBV10-2
D gene: TRBD1

CDR3 DNA: TGCGCCAGCAGCTTTTTCGGGGGCTTGGAGACCCAGTACTTC
CDR3 protein: CASSFFGGLETQYF
J gene: TRBJ2-5
clone size: many
CDR3 length: 14
V gene: TRBV5-1
D gene: -

CDR3 DNA: TGTGCCTGGAGTGCCGGGTACAATGAGCAGTTCTTC
CDR3 protein: CAWSAGYNEQFF
J gene: TRBJ2-1
clone size: few
CDR3 length: 12
V gene: TRBV30
D gene: -

CDR3 DNA: TGCAGCGCCGAGACAGGAATGAACACTGAAGCTTTCTTT
CDR3 protein: CSAETGMNTEAFF
J gene: TRBJ1-1
clone size: many
CDR3 length: 13
V gene: TRBV29-1
D gene: -

CDR3 DNA: TGTGCCACCAGCAGAGACCGGGTTATGGGGGAATACAATGAGCAGTTCTTC
CDR3 protein: CATSRDRVMGEYNEQFF
J gene: TRBJ2-1
clone size: few
CDR3 length: 17
V gene: TRBV15
D gene: -

CDR3 DNA: TGTGCCAGCAGCTTACAGGCCATGAGTAGCTCTGGAAACACCATATATTTT
CDR3 protein: CASSLQAMSSSGNTIYF
J gene: TRBJ1-3
clone size: -
CDR3 length: 17
V gene: TRBV7-2
D gene: -

CDR3 DNA: TGTGCCAGCGATCTGCCAGGGACATCCTTCCGGTACTTC
CDR3 protein: CASDLPGTSFRYF
J gene: TRBJ2-5
clone size: many
CDR3 length: 13
V gene: TRBV3-1
D gene: -

CDR3 DNA: TGCGCCAGCAGCTTGGCCTCGGGACAGCTCAATGAGCAGTTCTTC
CDR3 protein: CASSLASGQLNEQFF
J gene: TRBJ2-1
clone size: many
CDR3 length: 15
V gene: TRBV5-1
D gene: TRBD1

CDR3 DNA: TGTGCCAGCAGTCAGTCTATGGGCCTAGGGAGTAGCAATCAGCCCCAGCATTTT
CDR3 protein: CASSQSMGLGSSNQPQHF
J gene: TRBJ1-5
clone size: -
CDR3 length: 18
V gene: TRBV28
D gene: -

CDR3 DNA: TGTGCCAGCAGCCTTCGGACAGGGGAGGGCGAAAAACTGTTTTTT
CDR3 protein: CASSLRTGEGEKLFF
J gene: TRBJ1-4
clone size: few
CDR3 length: 15
V gene: TRBV9
D gene: TRBD1

CDR3 DNA: TGCGCCAGCAGCTTGGGAGCGGGACAGGGCGTCTACGAGCAGTACTTC
CDR3 protein: CASSLGAGQGVYEQYF
J gene: TRBJ2-7
clone size: few
CDR3 length: 16
V gene: TRBV5-1
D gene: TRBD1

CDR3 DNA: TGTGCCTGGAGTAGTTTGAGGCGAGCGGGAAGGGCTGGGGCCAACGTCCTGACTTTC
CDR3 protein: CAWSSLRRAGRAGANVLTF
J gene: TRBJ2-6
clone size: -
CDR3 length: 19
V gene: TRBV30
D gene: TRBD2

CDR3 DNA: TGTGCCAGCAGCTTAGGAGGGACACTTGGAAACACCATATATTTT
CDR3 protein: CASSLGGTLGNTIYF
J gene: TRBJ1-3
clone size: once
CDR3 length: 15
V gene: TRBV5-5
D gene: -

CDR3 DNA: TGTGCCTGGAGGGGGTTGAGGACTGAAGCTTTCTTT
CDR3 protein: CAWRGLRTEAFF
J gene: TRBJ1-1
clone size: -
CDR3 length: 12
V gene: TRBV30
D gene: -

CDR3 DNA: TGTGCCAGCAGCACCCACCGACAGAGCTCTGGAAACACCATATATTTT
CDR3 protein: CASSTHRQSSGNTIYF
J gene: TRBJ1-3
clone size: many
CDR3 length: 16
V gene: TRBV7-3
D gene: -